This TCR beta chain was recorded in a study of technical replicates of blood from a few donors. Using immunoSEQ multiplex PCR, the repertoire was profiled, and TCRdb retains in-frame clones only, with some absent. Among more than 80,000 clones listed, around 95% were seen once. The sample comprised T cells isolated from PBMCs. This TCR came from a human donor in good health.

In DNA form, the CDR3 reads TGTGCCAGCAGCCTAGTAGGGGCCTCCTATGGCTACACCTTC. Translation gives CASSLVGASYGYTF. V is TRBV5-6 and J is TRBJ1-2; the D gene is possibly TRBD1 (5 bases). This CDR3 region has 14 residues. V gave up 4 bases and J gave up 4 bases, with 14 bases separating them. From germline, CDR1 is SGHDT and CDR2 YYEEEE.